This T cell receptor beta chain was sequenced during a study of blood T cell repertoires in COVID-19. Sequencing was performed with immunoSEQ multiplex PCR; in TCRdb, only in-frame clones are kept and a portion is missing. Of around 450,000 clones listed, 85% to 90% are singletons. The germline V and J ends were trimmed by 3 bases and 3 bases, with 18 bases remaining between them. In germline, CDR1 is MGHRA, CDR2 YSYEKL. The CDR3 is 17 amino acids. V and J are TRBV4-1 and TRBJ2-1; weak D call: TRBD1 (6 bases). The receptor's source is a woman aged 30 to 39 with acute or convalescent COVID-19. The sample was peripheral blood. As DNA, the CDR3 is TGCGCCAGCAGCCACCCTCCGGGACATGGGAACTACAATGAGCAGTTCTTC. Encoded protein: CASSHPPGHGNYNEQFF.